This T cell receptor (beta chain) is from a study of a mutant IDH1 vaccine in newly diagnosed glioma. Study-wide background: Vaccine administration was initiated 4-6 weeks following radiotherapy alone, or with temozolomide cycles.

The CDR3 runs to 15 residues. Germline V gene data show CDR1 as PRHDT and CDR2 as FYEKMQ (reference sequence). Trimming removed 2 bases at V and 2 bases at J, with 10 bases between. The time point was: week 35, safety follow-up. Doses of 300 ug of mutant IDH1 20-mer peptide were given with topical imiquimod. Only one count was recorded for this clone. Its antigen remains unknown. TCRdb's table, derived via immunoSEQ multiplex PCR, lists solely in-frame clones and lacks some. Of more than 40,000 clones in the sample, 88% were seen once. The rearrangement joins TRBV13 to TRBJ1-5; tentative D call: TRBD1 (5 bases). The clonotype originates from a woman in her thirties or forties with glioma. The sequencing used PBMCs, collected from a glioma patient whose treatment included an IDH1 peptide vaccine. The CDR3 loop is CASSLRGRGNQPQHF. Written as DNA, the CDR3 is TGTGCCAGCAGCTTACGGGGACGCGGCAATCAGCCCCAGCATTTT.